This record covers a single TCR beta chain. This CDR3 contains 14 residues. The V gene's germline CDR1 is SGHRS and CDR2 YFSETQ. Trimming took off 1 base at V and 2 bases at J, with 10 bases between the two ends. Some clones are missing from TCRdb's copy, which holds only in-frame ones; the method was immunoSEQ multiplex PCR. The sample shows approximately 2.3 million clones, over 90% of them seen only once. The data originate from a study of shared clonotypes between healthy human individuals. The sequencing input was naive CD4+ T cells from PBMCs. Subset described: CD45RA+ positively selected. The receptor was isolated from a man aged 18 to 30 in good health. Some clones in this sample may be carry-over from other donors' samples. The chain carries TRBV5-1 and TRBJ2-7; D not certain. This chain's CDR3 is CASSLMGAPYEQYF. The CDR3 coding sequence is TGCGCCAGCAGCTTGATGGGCGCCCCCTACGAGCAGTACTTC.